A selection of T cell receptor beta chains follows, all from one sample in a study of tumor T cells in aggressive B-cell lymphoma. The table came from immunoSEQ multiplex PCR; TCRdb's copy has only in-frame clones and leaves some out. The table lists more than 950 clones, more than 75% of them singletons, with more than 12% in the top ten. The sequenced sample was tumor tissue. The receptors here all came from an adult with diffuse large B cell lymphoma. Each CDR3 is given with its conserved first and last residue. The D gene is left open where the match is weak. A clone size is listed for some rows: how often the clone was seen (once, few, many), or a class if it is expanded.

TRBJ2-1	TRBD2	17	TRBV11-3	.	TGTGCCAGCAGCTTAGGTCGTTCTAGCGGGGGTGAGAATGAGCAGTTCTTC	CASSLGRSSGGENEQFF
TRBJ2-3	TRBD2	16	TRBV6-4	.	TGTGCCAGCAGCCCGGGACTAGCGGGAGGGCCAGATACGCAGTATTTT	CASSPGLAGGPDTQYF
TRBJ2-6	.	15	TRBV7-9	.	TGTGCCAGCAGCCCCGGAAGCTCTGGGGCCAACGTCCTGATTTTC	CASSPGSSGANVLIF
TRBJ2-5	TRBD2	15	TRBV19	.	TGTGCCAGTAGTCCCACAGCGGGGCGCCCGGAGACCCAGTACTTC	CASSPTAGRPETQYF
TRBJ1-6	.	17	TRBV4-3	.	TGCGCCAGCAGCCAAGCGGGGAATAATTGGGGTCATTCACCCCTCCACTTT	CASSQAGNNWGHSPLHF
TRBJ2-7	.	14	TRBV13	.	TGTGCCAGCAGCCCCGGACAGAGCTCCTACGAGCAGTACTTC	CASSPGQSSYEQYF
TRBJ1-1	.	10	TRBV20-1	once	TGCAGTGCTAGAGACGGGGGGGCTTTCTTT	CSARDGGAFF
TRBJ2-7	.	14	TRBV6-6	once	TGTGCCAGCAGTTACGGTAGAGACCAGGTGGGGCAGTACTTC	CASSYGRDQVGQYF
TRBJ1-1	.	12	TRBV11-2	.	TGTGCCAGCAGCTTAGACAGACTAGAAGCTTTCTTT	CASSLDRLEAFF
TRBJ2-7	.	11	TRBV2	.	TGTGCCAGCAGCCTCTCCTACGAGCAGTACTTC	CASSLSYEQYF
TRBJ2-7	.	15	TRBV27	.	TGTGCCAGCAGTTTTTTCCAGGGGAGCTCCTACGAGCAGTACTTC	CASSFFQGSSYEQYF
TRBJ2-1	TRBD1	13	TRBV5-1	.	TGCGCCAGCAGCTTGGCGACGGGACAGGTACGTGTCTTC	CASSLATGQVRVF